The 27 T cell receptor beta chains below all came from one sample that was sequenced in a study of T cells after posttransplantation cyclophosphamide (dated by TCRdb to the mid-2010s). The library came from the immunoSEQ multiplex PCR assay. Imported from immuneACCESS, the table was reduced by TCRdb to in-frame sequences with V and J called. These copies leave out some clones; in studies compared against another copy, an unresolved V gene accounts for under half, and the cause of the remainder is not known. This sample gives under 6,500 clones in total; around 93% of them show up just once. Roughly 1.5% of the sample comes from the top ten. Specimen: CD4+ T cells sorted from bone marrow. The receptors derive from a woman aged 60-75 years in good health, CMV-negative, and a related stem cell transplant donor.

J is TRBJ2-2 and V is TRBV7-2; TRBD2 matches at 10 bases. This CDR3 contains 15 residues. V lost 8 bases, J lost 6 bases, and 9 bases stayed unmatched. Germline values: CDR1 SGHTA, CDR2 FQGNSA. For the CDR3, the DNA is TGTGCCAGCCGAAGCGGGGGGGCCGGGGCCGGGGAGCTGTTTTTT. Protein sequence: CASRSGGAGAGELFF. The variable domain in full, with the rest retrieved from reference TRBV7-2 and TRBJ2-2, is GAGVSQSPSNKVTEKGKDVELRCDPISGHTALYWYRQSLGQGLEFLIYFQGNSAPDKSGLPSDRFSAERTGGSVSTLTIQRTQQEDSAVYLCASRSGGAGAGELFFGEGSRLTVL.

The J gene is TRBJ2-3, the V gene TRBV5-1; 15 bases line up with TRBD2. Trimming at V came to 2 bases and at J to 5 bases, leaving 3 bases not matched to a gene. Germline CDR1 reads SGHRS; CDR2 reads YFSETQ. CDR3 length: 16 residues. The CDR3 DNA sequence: TGCGCCAGCAGCTTCGGACTAGCGGGAGGGTTAGATACGCAGTATTTT. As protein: CASSFGLAGGLDTQYF.

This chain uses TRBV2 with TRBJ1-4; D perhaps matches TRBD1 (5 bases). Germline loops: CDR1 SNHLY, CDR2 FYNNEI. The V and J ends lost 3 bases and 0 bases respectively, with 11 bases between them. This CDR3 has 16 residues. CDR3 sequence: CASSDGGFATNEKLFF. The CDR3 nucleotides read TGTGCCAGCAGTGATGGGGGGTTTGCAACTAATGAAAAACTGTTTTTT.

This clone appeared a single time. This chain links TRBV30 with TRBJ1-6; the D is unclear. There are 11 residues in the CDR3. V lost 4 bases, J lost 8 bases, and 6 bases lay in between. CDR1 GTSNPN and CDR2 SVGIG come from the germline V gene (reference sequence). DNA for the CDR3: TGTGCCTGGAAACGGGATTCACCCCTCCACTTT. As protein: CAWKRDSPLHF. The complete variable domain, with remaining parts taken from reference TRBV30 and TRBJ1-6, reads SQTIHQWPATLVQPVGSPLSLECTVEGTSNPNLYWYRQAAGRGLQLLFYSVGIGQISSEVPQNLSASRPQDRQFILSSKKLLLSDSGFYLCAWKRDSPLHFGNGTRLTVT.

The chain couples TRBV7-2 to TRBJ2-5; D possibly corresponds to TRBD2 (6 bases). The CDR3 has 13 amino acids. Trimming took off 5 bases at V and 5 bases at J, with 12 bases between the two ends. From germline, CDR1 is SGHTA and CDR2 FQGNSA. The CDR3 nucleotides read TGTGCCAGCAGCCCCCGGGGACTGGAGACCCAGTACTTC. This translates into CASSPRGLETQYF.

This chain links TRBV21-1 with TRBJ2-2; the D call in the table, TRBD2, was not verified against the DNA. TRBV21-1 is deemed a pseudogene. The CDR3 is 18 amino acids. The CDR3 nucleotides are TGTGCCAGCAGCACTCCCGGGACTAGCGGGAGAAGAGGCGGGGAGCTGTTTTTT. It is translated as CASSTPGTSGRRGGELFF.

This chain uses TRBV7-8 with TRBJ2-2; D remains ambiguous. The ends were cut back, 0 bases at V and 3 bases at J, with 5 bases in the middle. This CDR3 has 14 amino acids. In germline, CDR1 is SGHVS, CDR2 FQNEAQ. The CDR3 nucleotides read TGTGCCAGCAGCTTAGCTGTCTACACCGGGGAGCTGTTTTTT. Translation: CASSLAVYTGELFF. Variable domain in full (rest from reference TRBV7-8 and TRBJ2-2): GAGVSQSPRYKVAKRGQDVALRCDPISGHVSLFWYQQALGQGPEFLTYFQNEAQLDKSGLPSDRFFAERPEGSVSTLKIQRTQQEDSAVYLCASSLAVYTGELFFGEGSRLTVL.

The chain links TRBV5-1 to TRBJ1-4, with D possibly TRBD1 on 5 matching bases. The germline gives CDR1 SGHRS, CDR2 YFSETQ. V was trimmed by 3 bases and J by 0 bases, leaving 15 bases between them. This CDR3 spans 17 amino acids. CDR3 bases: TGCGCCAGCAGCTGGGGGGGGTCGGCCTCAACTAATGAAAAACTGTTTTTT. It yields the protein CASSWGGSASTNEKLFF.

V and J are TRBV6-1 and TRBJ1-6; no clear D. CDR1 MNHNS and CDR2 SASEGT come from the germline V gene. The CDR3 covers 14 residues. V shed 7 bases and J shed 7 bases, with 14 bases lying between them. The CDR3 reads CASTPGVPNSPLHF. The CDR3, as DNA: TGTGCCAGCACCCCGGGAGTTCCAAATTCACCCCTCCACTTT.

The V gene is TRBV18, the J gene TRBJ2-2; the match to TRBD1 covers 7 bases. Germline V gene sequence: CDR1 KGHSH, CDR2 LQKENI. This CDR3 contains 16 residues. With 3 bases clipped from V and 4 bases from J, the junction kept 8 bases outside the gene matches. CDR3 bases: TGTGCCAGCTCACCGACAGGGTCAACGAGCACCGGGGAGCTGTTTTTT. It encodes CASSPTGSTSTGELFF.

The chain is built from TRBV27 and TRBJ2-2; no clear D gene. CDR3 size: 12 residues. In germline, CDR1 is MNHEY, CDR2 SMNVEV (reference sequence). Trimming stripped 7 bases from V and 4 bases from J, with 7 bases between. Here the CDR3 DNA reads TGTGCCAGCATCTCTTTCACCGGGGAGCTGTTTTTT. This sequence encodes CASISFTGELFF.

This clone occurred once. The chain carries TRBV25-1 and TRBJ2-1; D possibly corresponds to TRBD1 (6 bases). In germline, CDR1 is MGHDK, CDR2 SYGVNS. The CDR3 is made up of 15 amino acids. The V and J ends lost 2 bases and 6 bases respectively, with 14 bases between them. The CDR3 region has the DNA TGTGCCAGCAGTGAACTGACAGGATCCGTCAATGAGCAGTTCTTC. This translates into CASSELTGSVNEQFF.

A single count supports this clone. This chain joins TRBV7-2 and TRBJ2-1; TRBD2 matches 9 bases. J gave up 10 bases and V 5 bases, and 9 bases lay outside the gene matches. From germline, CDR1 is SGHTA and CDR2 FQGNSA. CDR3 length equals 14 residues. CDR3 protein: CASSLPGLASEQFF. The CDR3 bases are TGTGCCAGCAGCCTCCCTGGACTAGCGTCGGAGCAGTTCTTC.

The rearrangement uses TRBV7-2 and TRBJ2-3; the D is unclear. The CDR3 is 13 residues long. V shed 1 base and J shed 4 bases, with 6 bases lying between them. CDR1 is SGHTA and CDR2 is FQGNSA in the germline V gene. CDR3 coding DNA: TGTGCCAGCAGCTTAGGTCCTGCAGATACGCAGTATTTT. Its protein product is CASSLGPADTQYF.

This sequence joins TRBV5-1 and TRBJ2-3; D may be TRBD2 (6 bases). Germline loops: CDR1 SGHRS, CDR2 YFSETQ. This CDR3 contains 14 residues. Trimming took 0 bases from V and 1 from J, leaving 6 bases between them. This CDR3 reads CASSLGGGTDTQYF. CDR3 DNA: TGCGCCAGCAGCTTGGGGGGGGGCACAGATACGCAGTATTTT.

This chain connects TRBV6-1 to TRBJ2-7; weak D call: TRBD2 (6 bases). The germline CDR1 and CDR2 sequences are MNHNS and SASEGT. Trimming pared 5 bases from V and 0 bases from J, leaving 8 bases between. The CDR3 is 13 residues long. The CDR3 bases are TGTGCCAGCAGTCTCGGGAGCTCCTACGAGCAGTACTTC. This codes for CASSLGSSYEQYF.

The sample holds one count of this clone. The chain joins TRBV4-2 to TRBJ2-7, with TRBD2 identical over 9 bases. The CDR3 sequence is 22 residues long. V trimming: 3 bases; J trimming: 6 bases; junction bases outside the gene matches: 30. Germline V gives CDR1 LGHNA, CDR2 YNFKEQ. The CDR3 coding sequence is TGTGCCAGCAGCCACCCCACAACAGGAACAGGCGGGGGGGAAACCCCCATACCCGAGCAGTACGTC. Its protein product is CASSHPTTGTGGGETPIPEQYV.

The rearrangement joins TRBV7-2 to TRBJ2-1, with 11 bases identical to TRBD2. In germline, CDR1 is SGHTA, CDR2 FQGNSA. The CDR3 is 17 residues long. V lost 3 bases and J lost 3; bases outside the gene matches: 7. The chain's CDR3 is CASSFDSSGGVYNEQFF. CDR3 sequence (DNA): TGTGCCAGCAGCTTTGACAGTAGCGGGGGGGTCTACAATGAGCAGTTCTTC.

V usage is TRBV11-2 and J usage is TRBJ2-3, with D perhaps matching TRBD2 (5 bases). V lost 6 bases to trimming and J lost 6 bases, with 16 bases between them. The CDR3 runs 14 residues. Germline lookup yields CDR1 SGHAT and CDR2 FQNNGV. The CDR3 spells CASRRTPGLDTQYF. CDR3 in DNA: TGTGCCAGCAGGAGGACCCCGGGGTTGGATACGCAGTATTTT.

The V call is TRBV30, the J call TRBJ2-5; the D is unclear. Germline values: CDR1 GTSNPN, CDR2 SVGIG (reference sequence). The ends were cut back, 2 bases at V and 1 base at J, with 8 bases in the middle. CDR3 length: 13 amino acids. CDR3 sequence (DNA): TGTGCCTGGAGTTATACATCCCAAGAGACCCAGTACTTC. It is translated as CAWSYTSQETQYF.

The CDR3 spells CASSELAGGAFF. CDR3 nucleotide sequence: TGTGCCAGCAGTGAATTGGCAGGGGGAGCTTTCTTT. This chain connects TRBV2 to TRBJ1-1; 7 nucleotides align to TRBD1. With V trimmed by 2 bases and J by 10 bases, 4 bases remained unmatched. CDR1 is SNHLY and CDR2 is FYNNEI in the germline V gene. This CDR3 has 12 residues.

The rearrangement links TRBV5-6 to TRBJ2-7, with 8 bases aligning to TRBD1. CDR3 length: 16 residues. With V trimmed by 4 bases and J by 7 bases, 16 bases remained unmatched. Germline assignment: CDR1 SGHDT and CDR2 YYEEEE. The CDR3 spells CASSLPDRDLFREQYV. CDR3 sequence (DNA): TGTGCCAGCAGCCTCCCGGACAGGGACTTGTTTCGGGAGCAGTACGTC.

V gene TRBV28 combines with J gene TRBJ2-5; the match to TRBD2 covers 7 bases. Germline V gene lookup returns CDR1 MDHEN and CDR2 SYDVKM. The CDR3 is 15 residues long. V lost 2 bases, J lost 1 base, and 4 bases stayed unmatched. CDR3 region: CASSLGGGGQETQYF. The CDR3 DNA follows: TGTGCCAGCAGTTTAGGGGGGGGTGGCCAAGAGACCCAGTACTTC.

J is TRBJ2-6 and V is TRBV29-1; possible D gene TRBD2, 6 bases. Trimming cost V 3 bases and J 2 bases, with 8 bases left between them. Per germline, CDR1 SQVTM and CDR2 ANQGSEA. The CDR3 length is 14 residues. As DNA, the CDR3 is TGCAGCGTTGAGGGAGGCGCTGGGGCCAACGTCCTGACTTTC. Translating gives CSVEGGAGANVLTF.

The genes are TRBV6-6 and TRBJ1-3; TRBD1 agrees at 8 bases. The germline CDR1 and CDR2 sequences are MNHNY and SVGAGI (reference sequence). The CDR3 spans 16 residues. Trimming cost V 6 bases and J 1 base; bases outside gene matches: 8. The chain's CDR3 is CASRQGQGQSGNTIYF. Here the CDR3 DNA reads TGTGCCAGCAGACAAGGACAGGGCCAGTCTGGAAACACCATATATTTT.

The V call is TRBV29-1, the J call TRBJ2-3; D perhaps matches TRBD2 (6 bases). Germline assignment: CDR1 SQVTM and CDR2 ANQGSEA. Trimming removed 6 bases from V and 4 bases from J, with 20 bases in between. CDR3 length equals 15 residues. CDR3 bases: TGCAGCGTCCTTTCTGGGAGGTTAAGGGCAGATACGCAGTATTTT. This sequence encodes CSVLSGRLRADTQYF.

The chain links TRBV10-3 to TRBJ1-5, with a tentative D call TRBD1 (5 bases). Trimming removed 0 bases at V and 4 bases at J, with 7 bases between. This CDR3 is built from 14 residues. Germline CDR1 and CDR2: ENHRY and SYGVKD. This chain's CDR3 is CAISESQGNQPQHF. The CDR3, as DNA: TGTGCCATCAGTGAGTCCCAGGGTAATCAGCCCCAGCATTTT.